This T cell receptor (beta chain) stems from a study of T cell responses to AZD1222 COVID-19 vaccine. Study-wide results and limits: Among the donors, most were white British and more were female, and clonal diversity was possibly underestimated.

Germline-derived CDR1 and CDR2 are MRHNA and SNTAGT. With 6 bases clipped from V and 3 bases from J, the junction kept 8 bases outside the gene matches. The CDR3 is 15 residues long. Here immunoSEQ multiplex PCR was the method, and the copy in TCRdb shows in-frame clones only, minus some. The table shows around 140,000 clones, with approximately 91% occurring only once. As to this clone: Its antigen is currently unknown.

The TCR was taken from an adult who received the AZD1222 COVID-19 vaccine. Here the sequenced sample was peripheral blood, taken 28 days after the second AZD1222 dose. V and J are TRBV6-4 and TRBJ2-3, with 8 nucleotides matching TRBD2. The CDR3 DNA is TGTGCCAGCAGCCCACTAGCGGAGGGGACAGATACGCAGTATTTT. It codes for CASSPLAEGTDTQYF.